These T cell receptor beta chains were read from a single sample in a study of blood T cell repertoires in COVID-19. TCRdb's copy holds only in-frame clones and misses some; the assay was immunoSEQ multiplex PCR. The table lists 270,000 or so clones, roughly 80% of them singletons. Sequenced material: PBMCs or T cells enriched from blood (not recorded which). The receptors were gathered from a man aged 50 or older who had recovered from COVID-19. Each CDR3 is given without its conserved first and last residue. Size is stated for part of the rows, as once, few or many counts, or as a class when the clone is expanded.

clone size: -; V gene: TRBV2; J gene: TRBJ1-4; CDR3 protein: ASSEGVGKLF
clone size: once; V gene: TRBV29-1; J gene: TRBJ1-1; CDR3 protein: SVEKDRANTEAF
clone size: -; V gene: TRBV7-6; J gene: TRBJ1-4; CDR3 protein: ASSLRDRDLILGEKLF
clone size: -; V gene: TRBV6-5; J gene: TRBJ2-4; CDR3 protein: ASSRPGLAGDIQY
clone size: -; V gene: TRBV27; J gene: TRBJ1-1; CDR3 protein: ASSLLRTGGLLRGNTEAF
clone size: -; V gene: TRBV6-5; J gene: TRBJ2-7; CDR3 protein: ASSYSSGGSFEQY
clone size: -; V gene: TRBV27; J gene: TRBJ1-2; CDR3 protein: ASSLRQHYGYT
clone size: -; V gene: TRBV5-1; J gene: TRBJ2-3; CDR3 protein: ASSFSAGGFIDTQY
clone size: -; V gene: TRBV11-2; J gene: TRBJ1-2; CDR3 protein: ASSPRTTYGYT
clone size: few; V gene: TRBV5-4; J gene: TRBJ2-7; CDR3 protein: ATREGEEQY
clone size: -; V gene: TRBV18; J gene: TRBJ2-3; CDR3 protein: ASSPTGAGSTSTDTQY
clone size: once; V gene: TRBV18; J gene: TRBJ2-2; CDR3 protein: ASSLVALRTGELF
clone size: -; V gene: TRBV19; J gene: TRBJ2-1; CDR3 protein: ASSITSTSLEQF
clone size: once; V gene: TRBV5-1; J gene: TRBJ2-6; CDR3 protein: ASSPLAGAGANVLT
clone size: -; V gene: TRBV2; J gene: TRBJ2-2; CDR3 protein: ASSKGLAGGELF
clone size: -; V gene: TRBV3-1/TRBV3-2; J gene: TRBJ2-2; CDR3 protein: ASSQSGYTGELF
clone size: -; V gene: TRBV7-2; J gene: TRBJ2-1; CDR3 protein: ASSLDSGRANEQF
clone size: -; V gene: TRBV19; J gene: TRBJ2-1; CDR3 protein: ASSIGTGTLNEQF
clone size: -; V gene: TRBV18; J gene: TRBJ1-3; CDR3 protein: ASSPRDTISGPTGNTIY
clone size: -; V gene: TRBV4-1; J gene: TRBJ2-1; CDR3 protein: ASSQEGRHSYNEQF
clone size: -; V gene: TRBV19; J gene: TRBJ1-2; CDR3 protein: ASSTNDRVYGYT
clone size: -; V gene: TRBV5-6; J gene: TRBJ1-4; CDR3 protein: ASSSLRSTNEKLF
clone size: -; V gene: TRBV7-8; J gene: TRBJ2-3; CDR3 protein: ASSPRTSGGSTDTQY
clone size: -; V gene: TRBV3-1/TRBV3-2; J gene: TRBJ2-5; CDR3 protein: ASSLKYRGLLQETQY
clone size: -; V gene: TRBV5-1; J gene: TRBJ2-7; CDR3 protein: ASSLEDTSYEQY
clone size: -; V gene: TRBV7-3; J gene: TRBJ1-6; CDR3 protein: ASSLTGTENSPLH
clone size: -; V gene: TRBV5-1; J gene: TRBJ2-7; CDR3 protein: ASSGGTSGNEQY
clone size: -; V gene: TRBV4-2; J gene: TRBJ1-4; CDR3 protein: ASSQAYSSGRGANEKLF
clone size: -; V gene: TRBV7-2; J gene: TRBJ2-7; CDR3 protein: ASSLDAGVFAYEQY
clone size: -; V gene: TRBV19; J gene: TRBJ1-5; CDR3 protein: ASSMWENQPQH
clone size: -; V gene: TRBV7-9; J gene: TRBJ1-3; CDR3 protein: ASSFGSRSGNTIY
clone size: -; V gene: TRBV18; J gene: TRBJ1-2; CDR3 protein: ASSPRQANNYGYT
clone size: -; V gene: TRBV5-4; J gene: TRBJ2-3; CDR3 protein: ASSSNTEPTDTQY
clone size: few; V gene: TRBV6-5; J gene: TRBJ1-6; CDR3 protein: ASSNSGIGSPLH
clone size: once; V gene: TRBV5-5; J gene: TRBJ1-4; CDR3 protein: ASSLASGTNEKLF
clone size: once; V gene: TRBV7-3; J gene: TRBJ2-5; CDR3 protein: ASSSTGGETQY
clone size: -; V gene: TRBV5-1; J gene: TRBJ2-1; CDR3 protein: ASSLESSGGWNEQF
clone size: few; V gene: TRBV7-2; J gene: TRBJ1-5; CDR3 protein: ASSLGGGANQPQH
clone size: -; V gene: TRBV7-9; J gene: TRBJ1-3; CDR3 protein: ASSLAGGISGNTIY
clone size: -; V gene: TRBV7-3; J gene: TRBJ2-3; CDR3 protein: ASSRDRTTDTQY
clone size: many; V gene: TRBV30; J gene: TRBJ1-2; CDR3 protein: AWTDSYGYT
clone size: -; V gene: TRBV7-9; J gene: TRBJ1-5; CDR3 protein: ASSSARGYSNQPQH
clone size: -; V gene: TRBV5-1; J gene: TRBJ1-4; CDR3 protein: ASSLKDGVEKLF
clone size: once; V gene: TRBV2; J gene: TRBJ2-5; CDR3 protein: ASRGGQETQY
clone size: once; V gene: TRBV10-1; J gene: TRBJ2-7; CDR3 protein: ASSERKGRGFKEQY
clone size: -; V gene: TRBV2; J gene: TRBJ1-4; CDR3 protein: ASHDRSLSEKLF
clone size: once; V gene: TRBV19; J gene: TRBJ1-5; CDR3 protein: ASSVNRGRNQPQH
clone size: -; V gene: TRBV3-1/TRBV3-2; J gene: TRBJ1-1; CDR3 protein: ASSRTGGDTEAF
clone size: -; V gene: TRBV10-2; J gene: TRBJ2-3; CDR3 protein: ASYSDTQY
clone size: few; V gene: TRBV19; J gene: TRBJ1-1; CDR3 protein: ASSSPGQGPGGRFGGSAF
clone size: -; V gene: TRBV4-1; J gene: TRBJ2-5; CDR3 protein: ASSQVGTSSETQY
clone size: few; V gene: TRBV10-3; J gene: TRBJ1-5; CDR3 protein: AISGTGSNQPQH
clone size: -; V gene: TRBV4-2; J gene: TRBJ2-2; CDR3 protein: ASSPGQGERHRELF
clone size: -; V gene: TRBV7-9; J gene: TRBJ1-2; CDR3 protein: ASSLAFFGYT
clone size: -; V gene: TRBV5-1; J gene: TRBJ2-1; CDR3 protein: ASSETATSYNEQF
clone size: -; V gene: TRBV12-5; J gene: TRBJ2-6; CDR3 protein: ASRGTGVSGANVLT
clone size: -; V gene: TRBV29-1; J gene: TRBJ1-2; CDR3 protein: SVVGVDGYT
clone size: -; V gene: TRBV6-2/TRBV6-3; J gene: TRBJ2-7; CDR3 protein: ASSYEGHNEQY
clone size: -; V gene: TRBV28; J gene: TRBJ2-4; CDR3 protein: ASRVPSYPADIQY